The T cell receptor (beta chain) under discussion was sequenced for a study of identical twins. Study-wide results and limits: Insertion counts were lower in abundant cord blood beta clonotypes, a trend that memory repertoires did not show. Model-predicted out-of-frame TCR alpha sharing fell below observed values in monozygotic twins. Cross-sectional statistical analysis, not tracking of the same donors, underpinned the conclusions.

Template switching created a universal primer site, and the cDNA included unique molecular identifiers. TCRdb called the 5' RACE reads again in MiXCR, with one record for every CDR3 protein. Of roughly 1.6 million distinct CDR3 sequences listed, less than 40% are singletons. This clonotype was detected only a few times. Its antigen is undetermined. This TCR derives from a newborn girl in good health. The specimen was cord blood.

The CDR3 bases are TGCAGTGTCTCACCCAGGGCTAGCAATCAGCCCCAGCATTTT. This codes for CSVSPRASNQPQHF. The chain joins TRBV20-1 to TRBJ1-5; D might be TRBD1 (5 bases). V shed 7 bases and J shed 0 bases, with 13 bases lying between them. The CDR3 loop spans 14 amino acids. The germline V gene encodes CDR1 DFQATT and CDR2 SNEGSKA (reference sequence).